What follows describes a single T cell receptor (beta chain). Its cognate antigen is unknown. V shed 7 bases and J 5 bases; nucleotides not matched to a gene: 7. Germline V gene lookup returns CDR1 LNHDA and CDR2 SQIVND (reference sequence). This CDR3 contains 15 residues. This sample was included in a study of shared clonotypes between healthy human individuals. General study results and limits: The study found about 5% of naive CD4 clonotypes shared across a handful of donors.

Naive CD8 cells comprised CD45RO-negative, CCR7-positively selected cells, excluding terminally differentiated effector memory CD45RA+ cells. Sorted-subset replicate PCRs used 200 ng DNA, 30,000 or so T cell genomes. Only in-frame clones appear in the TCRdb table, and some are missing; sequencing was by immunoSEQ multiplex PCR. The sample records about 2,200,000 clones, about 93% being singletons. The chain is built from TRBV19 and TRBJ2-2; 10 bases match TRBD1. The clonotype comes from a man between 18 and 35 years old in good health. Some clones in this sample may be carry-over from other donors' samples. The sample was naive CD8+ T cells from PBMCs. The CDR3 DNA is TGTGCCAGTATGGCGACAGGGGGCGGGACCGGGGAGCTGTTTTTT. This translates into CASMATGGGTGELFF.